This entry describes one TCR beta chain. This entry comes from a study of shared clonotypes between healthy human individuals. CDR1 SNHLY and CDR2 FYNNEI come from the germline V gene. Trimming removed 7 bases at V and 2 bases at J, with 5 bases between. The CDR3 is 11 residues long. Clones were sequenced by immunoSEQ multiplex PCR, and TCRdb holds only the in-frame ones, with some missing. The profile shows over a million clones, over 95% of them singletons. Adult Caucasians living in Nashville, Tennessee made up all of the donors. Material for sequencing was naive CD4+ T cells sorted from blood. This sample's subset: CD45RA+ positively selected. The chain couples TRBV2 to TRBJ2-5; no reliable D call. The source of this sequence is a man younger than 40 in good health. The CDR3 region is CASMVQETQYF. Written as DNA, the CDR3 is TGTGCCAGCATGGTACAAGAGACCCAGTACTTC.